Described below is a single TCR beta chain sequence and its context. No antigen is known for it. TCRdb's table, derived via immunoSEQ multiplex PCR, lists solely in-frame clones and lacks some. The sample has 85,000 to 100,000 clones, less than 80% seen once. Focal radiation was given together with CTLA-4 blockade (ipilimumab) to patients with chemo-refractory metastatic non-small-cell lung cancer. This sample is part of a study of radiotherapy plus CTLA-4 blockade in lung cancer. Study results and caveats: Subsequent to radiotherapy plus ipilimumab, tumor-derived TCR clones underwent expansion in blood. Interferon-beta and early blood T cell clone dynamics reportedly predicted response best.

Germline CDR1 reads SGHRS; CDR2 reads YFSETQ. V dropped 4 bases and J dropped 4; count of bases not matched to a gene: 9. The CDR3 extends over 15 amino acids. The chain is built from TRBV5-1 and TRBJ1-1, with 8 bases fitting TRBD1. The input for sequencing was peripheral blood, taken from a patient treated with radiotherapy plus ipilimumab. The source of this sequence is a human donor with non-small cell lung cancer that progressed on radiotherapy plus ipilimumab. CDR3 amino acids: CASSPPGQEGTEAFF. The CDR3 bases are TGCGCCAGCAGCCCACCGGGACAGGAGGGCACTGAAGCTTTCTTT.